One T cell receptor beta chain is described in this entry. Sequenced by immunoSEQ multiplex PCR; TCRdb stores in-frame clones only, minus some. The sample contains about 160,000 clones, 90% of which appear only once. This record comes from a study of blood T cell repertoires in COVID-19. CDR1 and CDR2 from the germline V gene are SGHRS and YFSETQ. This CDR3 is built from 14 residues. With 4 bases removed from V and 2 bases from J, the gap between germline ends came to 13 bases. This chain uses TRBV5-1 with TRBJ2-7; the D gene is possibly TRBD1 (6 bases). The specimen was peripheral blood. The TCR sequence derives from a man aged 60 to 69 with active or convalescent COVID-19. The CDR3 sequence is CASSLGQSPYEQYF. In DNA, the CDR3 is TGCGCCAGCAGCCTAGGACAGTCCCCCTACGAGCAGTACTTC.